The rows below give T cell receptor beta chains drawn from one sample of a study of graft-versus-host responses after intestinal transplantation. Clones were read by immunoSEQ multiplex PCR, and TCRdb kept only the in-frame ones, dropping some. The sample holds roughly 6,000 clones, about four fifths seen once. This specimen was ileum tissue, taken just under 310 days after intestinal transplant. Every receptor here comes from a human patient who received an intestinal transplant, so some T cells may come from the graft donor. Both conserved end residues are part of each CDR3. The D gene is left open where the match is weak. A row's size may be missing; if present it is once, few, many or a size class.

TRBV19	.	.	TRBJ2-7	CASSIGGSGQYF	TGTGCCAGTAGTATCGGGGGCTCGGGGCAGTACTTC
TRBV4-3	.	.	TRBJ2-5	CASSQGQQETQYF	TGCGCCAGCAGCCAAGGACAACAAGAGACCCAGTACTTC
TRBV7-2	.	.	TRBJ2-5	CASSLFSLQETQYF	TGTGCCAGCAGCCTTTTCTCCCTGCAAGAGACCCAGTACTTC
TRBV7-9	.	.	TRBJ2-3	CASSLAAREWSEDTQYF	TGTGCCAGCAGCTTAGCTGCGCGGGAATGGTCTGAAGATACGCAGTATTTT
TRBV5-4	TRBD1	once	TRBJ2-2	CASSLKGALDTGELFF	TGTGCCAGCAGCTTAAAGGGGGCTTTGGACACCGGGGAGCTGTTTTTT
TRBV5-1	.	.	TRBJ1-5	CASTLSTGLLSNQPQHF	TGCGCCAGCACCCTTTCGACAGGCCTCCTTAGCAATCAGCCCCAGCATTTT
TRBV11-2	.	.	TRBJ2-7	CASSLEYEQYF	TGTGCCAGCAGCCTGGAGTACGAGCAGTACTTC
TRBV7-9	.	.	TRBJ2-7	CASRRDGTYEQYF	TGTGCCAGCAGGCGGGACGGTACCTACGAGCAGTACTTC
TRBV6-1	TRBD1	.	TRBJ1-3	CASSEQGAGGNTIYF	TGTGCCAGCAGTGAACAGGGGGCAGGTGGAAACACCATATATTTT
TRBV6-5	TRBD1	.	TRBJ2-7	CAKAGTVYEQYF	TGTGCCAAAGCCGGGACAGTCTACGAGCAGTACTTC
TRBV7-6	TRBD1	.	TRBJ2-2	CASKMGQGWSGELFF	TGTGCCAGCAAAATGGGACAGGGATGGTCCGGGGAGCTGTTTTTT
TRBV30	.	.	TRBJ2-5	CAWSRNQETQYF	TGTGCCTGGAGCCGGAACCAAGAGACCCAGTACTTC
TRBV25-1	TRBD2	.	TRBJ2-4	CASSGEGPKNIQYF	TGTGCCAGCAGTGGGGAGGGACCCAAAAACATTCAGTACTTC
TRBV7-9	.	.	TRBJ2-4	CASSFGDTPGKNIQYF	TGTGCCAGCAGCTTCGGGGATACCCCGGGGAAAAACATTCAGTACTTC
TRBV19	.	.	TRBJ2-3	CASTGGTDTQYF	TGTGCCAGTACAGGTGGGACAGATACGCAGTATTTT
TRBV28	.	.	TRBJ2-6	CASQVWGATGANVLTF	TGTGCCAGCCAAGTTTGGGGGGCGACTGGGGCCAACGTCCTGACTTTC
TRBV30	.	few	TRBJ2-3	CAWSGKGDTDTQYF	TGTGCCTGGAGCGGCAAGGGTGACACAGATACGCAGTATTTT
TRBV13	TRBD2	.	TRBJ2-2	CASSLGEIGGATGELFF	TGTGCCAGCAGCTTAGGCGAGATCGGGGGGGCCACCGGGGAGCTGTTTTTT
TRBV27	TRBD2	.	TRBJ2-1	CASSSKSGKEYNEQFF	TGTGCCAGCAGTTCCAAAAGCGGGAAGGAGTACAATGAGCAGTTCTTC
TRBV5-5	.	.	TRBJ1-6	CASSHRQDVYNSPLHF	TGTGCCAGCAGCCACCGACAGGACGTTTATAATTCACCCCTCCACTTT
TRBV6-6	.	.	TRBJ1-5	CASTQAADNQPQHF	TGTGCCAGCACCCAAGCGGCGGACAATCAGCCCCAGCATTTT
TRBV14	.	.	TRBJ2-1	CASSQDLGLGVGEQFF	TGTGCCAGCAGCCAAGATCTAGGGCTAGGTGTAGGTGAGCAGTTCTTC
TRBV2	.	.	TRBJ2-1	CASSLSWGNNEQFF	TGTGCCAGCAGTTTAAGCTGGGGAAACAATGAGCAGTTCTTC
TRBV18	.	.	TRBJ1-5	CASSPQLGNQPQHF	TGTGCCAGCTCACCGCAACTCGGCAATCAGCCCCAGCATTTT
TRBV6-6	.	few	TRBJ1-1	CASSQTLEAFF	TGTGCCAGTTCTCAGACACTTGAAGCTTTCTTT
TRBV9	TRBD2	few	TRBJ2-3	CASSVGSGGLSGDTQYF	TGTGCCAGCAGCGTAGGTAGCGGGGGACTGTCCGGGGATACGCAGTATTTT
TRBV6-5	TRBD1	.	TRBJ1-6	CASRKGQENSPLHF	TGTGCCAGCAGAAAGGGACAGGAAAATTCACCCCTCCACTTT
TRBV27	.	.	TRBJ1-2	CASSATATNYGYTF	TGTGCCAGCAGTGCAACAGCTACTAACTATGGCTACACCTTC
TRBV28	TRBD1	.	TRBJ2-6	CASSPGTASGANVLTF	TGTGCCAGCAGTCCCGGGACAGCCTCTGGGGCCAACGTCCTGACTTTC
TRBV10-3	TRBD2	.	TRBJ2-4	CAISDSGEAKNIQYF	TGTGCCATCAGTGATAGCGGGGAAGCCAAAAACATTCAGTACTTC
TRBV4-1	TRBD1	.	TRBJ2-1	CASSHPSTGGGLNEQFF	TGCGCCAGCAGCCATCCGTCAACAGGGGGCGGACTCAATGAGCAGTTCTTC
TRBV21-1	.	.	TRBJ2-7	CASSSPRGLALPSYEQYF	TGTGCCAGCAGCAGCCCAAGGGGACTAGCCCTACCCTCCTACGAGCAGTACTTC
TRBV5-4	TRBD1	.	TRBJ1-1	CASSLWTGMNTEAFF	TGTGCCAGCAGCTTGTGGACAGGCATGAACACTGAAGCTTTCTTT
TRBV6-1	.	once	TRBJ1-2	CASSEDSAYGYTF	TGTGCCAGCAGTGAGGACAGCGCCTATGGCTACACCTTC
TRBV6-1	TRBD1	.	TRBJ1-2	CASPRNGQGDYGYTF	TGTGCCAGCCCTAGAAATGGACAGGGCGACTATGGCTACACCTTC
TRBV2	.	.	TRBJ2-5	CASSGDRMETQYF	TGTGCCAGCAGTGGAGACAGGATGGAGACCCAGTACTTC
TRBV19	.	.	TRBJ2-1	CASSIRGGNNEQFF	TGTGCCAGTAGTATTAGAGGGGGGAACAATGAGCAGTTCTTC
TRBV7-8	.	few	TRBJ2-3	CASSFRTDTQYF	TGTGCCAGCAGCTTTCGGACAGATACGCAGTATTTT
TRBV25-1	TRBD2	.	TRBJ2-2	CASSESGRATGELFF	TGTGCCAGCAGTGAATCCGGGAGGGCCACCGGGGAGCTGTTTTTT
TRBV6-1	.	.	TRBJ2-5	CASSAGRAFETQYF	TGTGCCAGCAGTGCCGGGCGAGCCTTTGAGACCCAGTACTTC
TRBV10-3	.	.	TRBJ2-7	CAISESPYEQYF	TGTGCCATCAGTGAGAGCCCCTACGAGCAGTACTTC
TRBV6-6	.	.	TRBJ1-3	CASRTESSGNTIYF	TGTGCCAGCAGGACAGAGAGCTCTGGAAACACCATATATTTT
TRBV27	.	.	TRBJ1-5	CASVCWTANVPRNQPQHF	TGTGCCAGCGTATGCTGGACAGCCAACGTGCCACGCAATCAGCCCCAGCATTTT
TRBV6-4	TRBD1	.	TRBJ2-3	CASSDGTGGPDTQYF	TGTGCCAGCAGTGACGGGACAGGGGGCCCAGATACGCAGTATTTT
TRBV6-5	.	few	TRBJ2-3	CASSVQGKASDTQYF	TGTGCCAGCAGCGTACAGGGAAAAGCGTCAGATACGCAGTATTTT
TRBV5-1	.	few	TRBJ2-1	CASSPPRRADNNEQFF	TGCGCCAGCAGCCCCCCCCGCCGGGCCGACAACAATGAGCAGTTCTTC
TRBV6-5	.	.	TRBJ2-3	CASSYTSGEGTDTQYF	TGTGCCAGCAGTTACACCTCGGGAGAGGGCACAGATACGCAGTATTTT
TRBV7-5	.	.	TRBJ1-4	CVRSQAGPGETNEKLFF	TGTGTCAGATCTCAAGCGGGGCCAGGGGAAACTAATGAAAAACTGTTTTTT
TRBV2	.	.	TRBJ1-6	CASRHNRQTRSHNSPLHF	TGTGCCAGCAGACATAATCGACAGACCCGATCCCATAATTCACCCCTCCACTTT
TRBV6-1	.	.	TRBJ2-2	CASQSTGSNTGELFF	TGTGCCAGCCAATCCACAGGGTCGAACACCGGGGAGCTGTTTTTT
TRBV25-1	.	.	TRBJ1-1	CASSENTEAFF	TGTGCCAGCAGTGAAAACACTGAAGCTTTCTTT
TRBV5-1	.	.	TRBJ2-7	CASSFGQGLGREQYF	TGCGCCAGCAGCTTCGGGCAGGGCCTAGGGAGGGAGCAGTACTTC
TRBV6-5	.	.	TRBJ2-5	CASRASSRETQYF	TGTGCCAGCAGGGCGAGCAGCCGGGAGACCCAGTACTTC